These 4 T cell receptor beta chains originate from one sample sequenced in a study of blood T cells in healthy people across ages. A J-beta primer mix and a sample-barcoded 5' primer were used in a second PCR of about 7 to 12 cycles. TCRdb ran MiXCR on the 5' RACE reads and lists one entry per CDR3 protein. The repertoire holds about 830,000 distinct CDR3 sequences, with 55% to 70% as singletons. The sequencing sample was made of blood. The receptors derive from a man aged 25 to 45 in good health.

This chain joins TRBV4-2 and TRBJ1-2, with TRBD1 matching over 9 bases. The germline V gene has CDR1 LGHNA and CDR2 YNFKEQ. The V gene end was trimmed by 0 bases and the J gene end by 4 bases; junction bases not matched to a gene: 15. The CDR3 is 19 amino acids. CDR3 region: CASSQDESPDRGGGYGYTF. The DNA of the CDR3 is TGTGCCAGCAGCCAAGATGAGTCCCCGGACAGGGGCGGAGGCTATGGCTACACCTTC.

The V call is TRBV25-1, the J call TRBJ1-1; 8 positions agree with TRBD1. Looked up from germline, CDR1 is MGHDK and CDR2 is SYGVNS. V trimming: 6 bases; J trimming: 7 bases; junction bases outside the gene matches: 4. The CDR3 is 12 amino acids. The CDR3 sequence is CASRQGVLEAFF. CDR3 nucleotides: TGTGCCAGCAGACAGGGGGTTCTTGAAGCTTTCTTT.

This chain joins TRBV7-2 and TRBJ1-2, with TRBD1 as a possible D gene (5 bases). Deletions cut 5 bases from V and 8 bases from J, with 15 bases between. The V gene's germline CDR1 is SGHTA and CDR2 FQGNSA. CDR3 size: 13 residues. Here the CDR3 DNA reads TGTGCCAGCAGCGTAGGGACCAGCGACGGCTACACCTTC. Its protein is CASSVGTSDGYTF.

As for this clonotype: It may be a read error: a sequence one base away is much more abundant. V gene TRBV5-1 combines with J gene TRBJ2-1, with 8 bases identical to TRBD2. The J call may be faulty, since TRBJ2-7 better matches the DNA end. The V gene's germline CDR1 is SGHRS and CDR2 YFSETQ. CDR3 length: 15 residues. Here the CDR3 reads CASSPSGGQYNEQYF. CDR3 in DNA: TGCGCCAGCAGTCCCTCGGGGGGGCAGTACAATGAGCAGTACTTC.